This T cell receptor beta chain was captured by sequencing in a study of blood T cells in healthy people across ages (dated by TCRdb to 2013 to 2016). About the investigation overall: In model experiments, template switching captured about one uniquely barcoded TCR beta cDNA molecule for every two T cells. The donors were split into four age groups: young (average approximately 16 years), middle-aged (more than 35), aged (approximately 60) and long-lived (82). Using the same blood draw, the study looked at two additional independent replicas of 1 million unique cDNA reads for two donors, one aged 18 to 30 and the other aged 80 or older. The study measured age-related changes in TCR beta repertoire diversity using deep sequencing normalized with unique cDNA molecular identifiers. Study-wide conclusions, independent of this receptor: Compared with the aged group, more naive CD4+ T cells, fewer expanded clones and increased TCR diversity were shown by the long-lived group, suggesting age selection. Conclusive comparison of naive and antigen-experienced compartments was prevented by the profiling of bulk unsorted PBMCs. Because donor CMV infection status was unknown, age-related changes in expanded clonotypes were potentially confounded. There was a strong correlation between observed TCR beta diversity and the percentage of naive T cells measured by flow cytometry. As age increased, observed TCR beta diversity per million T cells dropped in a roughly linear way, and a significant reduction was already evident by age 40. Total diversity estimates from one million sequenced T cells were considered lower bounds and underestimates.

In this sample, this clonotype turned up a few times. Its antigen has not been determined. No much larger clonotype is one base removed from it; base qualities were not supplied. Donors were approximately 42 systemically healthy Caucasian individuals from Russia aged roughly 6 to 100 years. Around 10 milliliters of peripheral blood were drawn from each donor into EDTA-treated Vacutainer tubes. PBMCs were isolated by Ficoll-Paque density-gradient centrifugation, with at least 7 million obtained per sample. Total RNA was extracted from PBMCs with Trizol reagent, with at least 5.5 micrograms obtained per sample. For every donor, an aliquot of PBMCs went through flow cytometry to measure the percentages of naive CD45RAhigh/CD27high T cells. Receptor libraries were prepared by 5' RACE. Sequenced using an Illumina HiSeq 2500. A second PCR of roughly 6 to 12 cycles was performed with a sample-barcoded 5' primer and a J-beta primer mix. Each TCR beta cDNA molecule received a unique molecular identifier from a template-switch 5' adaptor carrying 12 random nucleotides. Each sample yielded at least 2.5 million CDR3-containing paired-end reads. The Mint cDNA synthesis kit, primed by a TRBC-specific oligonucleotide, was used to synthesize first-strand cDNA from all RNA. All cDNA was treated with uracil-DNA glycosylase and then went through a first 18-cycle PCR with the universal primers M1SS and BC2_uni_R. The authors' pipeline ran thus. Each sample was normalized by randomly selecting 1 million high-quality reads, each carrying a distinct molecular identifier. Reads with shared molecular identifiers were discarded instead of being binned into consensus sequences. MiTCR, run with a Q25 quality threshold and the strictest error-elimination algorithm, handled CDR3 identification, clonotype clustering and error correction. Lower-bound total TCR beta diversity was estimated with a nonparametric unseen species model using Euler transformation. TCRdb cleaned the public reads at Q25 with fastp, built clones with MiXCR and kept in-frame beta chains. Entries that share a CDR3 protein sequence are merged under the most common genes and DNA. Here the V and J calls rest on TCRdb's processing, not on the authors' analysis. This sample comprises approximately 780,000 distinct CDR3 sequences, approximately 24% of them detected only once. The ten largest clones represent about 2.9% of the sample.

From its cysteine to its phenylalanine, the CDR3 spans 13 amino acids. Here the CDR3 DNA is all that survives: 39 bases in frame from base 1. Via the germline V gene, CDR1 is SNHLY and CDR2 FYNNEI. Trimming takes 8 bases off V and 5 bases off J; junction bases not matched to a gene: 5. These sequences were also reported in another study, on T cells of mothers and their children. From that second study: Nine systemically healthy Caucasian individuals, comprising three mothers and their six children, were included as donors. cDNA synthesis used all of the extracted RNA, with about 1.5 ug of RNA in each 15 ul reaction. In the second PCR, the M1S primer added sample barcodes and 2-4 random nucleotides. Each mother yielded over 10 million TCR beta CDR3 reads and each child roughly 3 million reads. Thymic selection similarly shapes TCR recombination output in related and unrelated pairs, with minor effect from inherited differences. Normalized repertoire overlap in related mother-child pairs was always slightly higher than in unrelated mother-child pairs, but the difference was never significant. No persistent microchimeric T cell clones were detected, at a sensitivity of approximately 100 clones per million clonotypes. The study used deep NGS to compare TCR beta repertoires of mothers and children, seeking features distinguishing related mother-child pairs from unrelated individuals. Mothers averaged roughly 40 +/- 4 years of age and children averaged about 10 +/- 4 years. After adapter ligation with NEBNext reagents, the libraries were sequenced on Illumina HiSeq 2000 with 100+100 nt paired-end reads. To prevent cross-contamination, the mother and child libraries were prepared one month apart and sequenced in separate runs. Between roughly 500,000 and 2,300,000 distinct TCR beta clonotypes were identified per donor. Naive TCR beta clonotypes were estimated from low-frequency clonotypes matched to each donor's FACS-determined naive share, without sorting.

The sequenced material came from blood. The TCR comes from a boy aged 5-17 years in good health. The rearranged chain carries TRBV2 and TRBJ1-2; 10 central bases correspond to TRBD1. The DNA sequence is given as TGTGCCAGCTGGGGACAGGGGACTTATGGCTACACCTTC. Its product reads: CASWGQGTYGYTF.